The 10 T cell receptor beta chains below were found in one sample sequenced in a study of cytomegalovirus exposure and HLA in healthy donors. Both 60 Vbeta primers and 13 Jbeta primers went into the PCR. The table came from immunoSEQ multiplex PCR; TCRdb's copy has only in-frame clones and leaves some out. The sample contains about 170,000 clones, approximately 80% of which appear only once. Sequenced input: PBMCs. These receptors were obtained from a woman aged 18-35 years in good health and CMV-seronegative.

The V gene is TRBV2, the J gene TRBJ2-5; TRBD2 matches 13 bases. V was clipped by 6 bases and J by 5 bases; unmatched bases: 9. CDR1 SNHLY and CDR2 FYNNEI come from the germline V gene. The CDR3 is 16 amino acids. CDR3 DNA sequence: TGTGCCAGCAGCGTTACTAGCGGGAGGGCCGGGGAGACCCAGTACTTC. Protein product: CASSVTSGRAGETQYF.

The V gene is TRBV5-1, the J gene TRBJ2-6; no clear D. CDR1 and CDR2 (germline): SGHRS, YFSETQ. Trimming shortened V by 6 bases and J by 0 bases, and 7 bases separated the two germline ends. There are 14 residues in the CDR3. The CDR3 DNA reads TGCGCCAGCACCCACAGCTCTGGGGCCAACGTCCTGACTTTC. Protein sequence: CASTHSSGANVLTF.

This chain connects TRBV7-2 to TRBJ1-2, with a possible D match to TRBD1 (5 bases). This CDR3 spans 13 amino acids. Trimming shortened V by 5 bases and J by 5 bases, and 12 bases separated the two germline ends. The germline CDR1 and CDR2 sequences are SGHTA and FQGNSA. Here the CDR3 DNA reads TGTGCCAGCAGCGCGGGGGAGGGATATGGCTACACCTTC. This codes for CASSAGEGYGYTF.

The CDR3 bases are TGTGCCTGGAGTCAGGCGGGGCCGCGGAGGTACTTC. It yields the protein CAWSQAGPRRYF. The J gene is TRBJ2-5, the V gene TRBV30, with D possibly being TRBD2 (6 bases). The CDR3 spans 12 residues. Trimming removed 2 bases from V and 13 bases from J, with 17 bases in between. CDR1 and CDR2 (germline): GTSNPN, SVGIG (reference sequence). Variable domain in full (rest from reference TRBV30 and TRBJ2-5): SQTIHQWPATLVQPVGSPLSLECTVEGTSNPNLYWYRQAAGRGLQLLFYSVGIGQISSEVPQNLSASRPQDRQFILSSKKLLLSDSGFYLCAWSQAGPRRYFGPGTRLLVL.

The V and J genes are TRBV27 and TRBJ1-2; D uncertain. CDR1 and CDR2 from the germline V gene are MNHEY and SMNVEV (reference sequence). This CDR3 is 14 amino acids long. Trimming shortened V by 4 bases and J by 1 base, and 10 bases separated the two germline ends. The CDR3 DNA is TGTGCCAGCAGTTCCAAGACTGGTAACTATGGCTACACCTTC. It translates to CASSSKTGNYGYTF.

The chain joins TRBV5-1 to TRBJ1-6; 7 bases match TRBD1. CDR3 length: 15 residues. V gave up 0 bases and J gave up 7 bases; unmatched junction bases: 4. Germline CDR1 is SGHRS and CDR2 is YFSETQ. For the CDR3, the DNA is TGCGCCAGCAGCTTGGGGCAGGGGGACAATTCACCCCTCCACTTT. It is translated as CASSLGQGDNSPLHF. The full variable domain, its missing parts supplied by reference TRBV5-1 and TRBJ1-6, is KAGVTQTPRYLIKTRGQQVTLSCSPISGHRSVSWYQQTPGQGLQFLFEYFSETQRNKGNFPGRFSGRQFSNSRSEMNVSTLELGDSALYLCASSLGQGDNSPLHFGNGTRLTVT.

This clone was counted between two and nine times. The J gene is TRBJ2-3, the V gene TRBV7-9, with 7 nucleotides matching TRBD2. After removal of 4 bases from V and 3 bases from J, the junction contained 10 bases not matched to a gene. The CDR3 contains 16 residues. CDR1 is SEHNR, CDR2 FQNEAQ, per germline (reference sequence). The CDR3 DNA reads TGTGCCAGCAGCTCCGGACTAGGAGGAGTTACAGATACGCAGTATTTT. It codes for CASSSGLGGVTDTQYF.

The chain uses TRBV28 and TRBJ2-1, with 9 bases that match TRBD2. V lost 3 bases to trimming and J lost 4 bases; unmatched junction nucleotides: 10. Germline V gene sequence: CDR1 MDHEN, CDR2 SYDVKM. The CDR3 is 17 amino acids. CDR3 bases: TGTGCCAGCAGTTTCCCCCGAGCTAGCGGGAAATACAATGAGCAGTTCTTC. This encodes CASSFPRASGKYNEQFF.

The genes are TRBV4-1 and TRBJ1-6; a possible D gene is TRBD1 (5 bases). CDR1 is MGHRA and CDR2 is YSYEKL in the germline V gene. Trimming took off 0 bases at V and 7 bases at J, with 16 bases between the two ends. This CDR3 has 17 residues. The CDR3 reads CASSQEGRVSPNSPLHF. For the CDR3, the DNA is TGCGCCAGCAGCCAAGAGGGCAGGGTAAGCCCAAATTCACCCCTCCACTTT.

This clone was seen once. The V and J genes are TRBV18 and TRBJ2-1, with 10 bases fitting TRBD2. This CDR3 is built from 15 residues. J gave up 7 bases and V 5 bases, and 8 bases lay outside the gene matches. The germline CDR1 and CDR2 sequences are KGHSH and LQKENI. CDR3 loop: CASSRLLAGVNEQFF. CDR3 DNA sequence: TGTGCCAGCTCAAGGTTGCTAGCGGGAGTTAATGAGCAGTTCTTC.